The clone carrying this T cell receptor (beta chain) showed up just a few times. Its antigen is unknown. These data originate in a study of liver allograft versus peripheral blood T cells. On the study more broadly: Comparative analysis was performed on T cell receptor repertoires from transplanted livers and from recipients' peripheral blood.

The study, taken as a whole, reports: Within liver allografts, T cell receptor repertoires were reportedly different from those in peripheral blood.

This CDR3 has 16 amino acids. Germline CDR1 and CDR2: SGHNT and YYREEE (reference sequence). V was trimmed by 1 base and J by 9 bases, leaving 20 bases between them. TCRdb passed the reads through MiXCR, listing each CDR3 protein once. The sample holds about 2,600 distinct CDR3 sequences, roughly 19% seen once. The source of this sequence is a human patient who had a liver transplant. The T cells may come from the graft donor. The chain recombines TRBV5-4 with TRBJ2-1, with D possibly being TRBD1 or TRBD2 (5 bases each). CDR3 region: CASSLRGLADSTEQFF. The CDR3, as DNA: TGTGCCAGCAGCTTGAGGGGCCTAGCTGATTCTACTGAGCAGTTCTTC.